This T cell receptor (beta chain) derives from a study of shared clonotypes between healthy human individuals. Overall study context: The cohort comprised a couple of women and a few men. Their ages spanned 18 to 49 years.

Roughly 92 million PBMCs were counted before genomic DNA extraction. Study results and limitations: Only blood was sampled, and tissue TCR repertoires likely differ from blood ones.

Unsorted PBMC replicate PCRs drew on around 300 ng DNA, representing about 30,000 T cell genomes. Libraries were prepared by immunoSEQ multiplex PCR; TCRdb keeps only in-frame clonotypes and omits some of them. The data hold about half a million clones, with 79% observed a single time. This CDR3 has 15 residues. The V end was cut by 4 bases, the J end by 3 bases, with 13 bases between. Germline CDR1 and CDR2: SGHVS and FNYEAQ. As concerns this clone: As yet, its antigen is unknown.

This TCR came from a woman aged 40-49 years in good health. Some clones in this sample may be carry-over from other donors' samples. Material for sequencing was PBMCs. This rearrangement joins TRBV7-6 to TRBJ2-1, with a weak D call TRBD2 (6 bases). CDR3 amino acids: CASSSPLAGYNEQFF. The CDR3 DNA follows: TGTGCCAGCAGCTCCCCACTAGCAGGCTACAATGAGCAGTTCTTC.